This T cell receptor (beta chain) was identified in a study of blood T cell repertoires in COVID-19. Across the study: Samples taken during acute and convalescent COVID-19 were collected in the United States, Italy and Spain.

This clone was picked up one time. The method was immunoSEQ multiplex PCR; TCRdb's version includes in-frame clones alone and lacks a portion of them. The sample includes a few hundred thousand clones, about 88% of them seen just once. This receptor was identified in a woman aged 40 to 50 who had recovered from COVID-19. The specimen sequenced was PBMCs or T cells enriched from blood (not recorded which).

The CDR3 nucleotides read TGTGCCAGCAGCTTAAGGGGCGGCGGCCTCGATAGTGGCTACACCTTC. Encoded protein: CASSLRGGGLDSGYTF. The V call is TRBV5-6, the J call TRBJ1-2; D possibly corresponds to TRBD1 (5 bases). This CDR3 is built from 16 residues. V was clipped by 2 bases and J by 7 bases, with 21 bases between them. Germline CDR1 SGHDT, CDR2 YYEEEE.